This is a list of T cell receptor beta chains from one sample in a study of somatic mutations in cytotoxic T cells in rheumatoid arthritis. Repertoires were generated with immunoSEQ multiplex PCR, while TCRdb's copy carries only in-frame clones and drops some. The table records about 20,000 clones, just over 85% of them present only once. Sequencing was carried out using CD8+ T cells sorted from blood. The source of these receptors is a woman aged 45-65 years in good health. CDR3s include the opening cysteine and the closing phenylalanine or tryptophan. D genes are given only for firm matches. The listing skips clone size in some rows; elsewhere it reads once, few, many or a size class.

J gene | D gene | CDR3 length | clone size | V gene | CDR3 DNA | CDR3 protein
TRBJ1-2 | - | 13 | - | TRBV2 | TGTGCCCGCGAGTCTGGACTTAACTATGGCTACACCTTC | CARESGLNYGYTF
TRBJ1-1 | - | 13 | - | TRBV7-2 | TGTGCCAGCAGCTTATTGGGGTCTACTGAAGCTTTCTTT | CASSLLGSTEAFF
TRBJ2-4 | - | 14 | - | TRBV9 | TGTGCCAGCAGCGTAGACGGGGCCGGGGACATTCAGTACTTC | CASSVDGAGDIQYF
TRBJ1-2 | - | 16 | - | TRBV28 | TGTGCCAGCAGTCCCGGACGTAAGACCTCTAACTATGGCTACACCTTC | CASSPGRKTSNYGYTF
TRBJ1-4 | TRBD1 | 17 | few | TRBV28 | TGTGCCAGCACCTTCACCCCCACCGAGGACAGGTGGGAAAAACTGTTTTTT | CASTFTPTEDRWEKLFF
TRBJ1-6 | TRBD1 | 14 | few | TRBV7-2 | TGTGCCAGCAGCTTTCGGGACAGGGCCTCACCCCTCCACTTT | CASSFRDRASPLHF
TRBJ1-1 | - | 14 | - | TRBV4-3 | TGCGCCAGCAGCCCCAAGGGGGGAGGGGCTGAAGCTTTCTTT | CASSPKGGGAEAFF
TRBJ1-2 | - | 14 | once | TRBV10-2 | TGCGCCAGCAGTATCCCGGACAGTAACTATGGCTACACCTTC | CASSIPDSNYGYTF
TRBJ1-4 | - | 14 | - | TRBV28 | TGTGCCAGCACCCCTGAAAAGGGTTTAATGGGACTGTTTTTT | CASTPEKGLMGLFF
TRBJ2-5 | - | 13 | - | TRBV7-8 | TGTGCCAGCAGCGTAGACAATCTAGAGACCCAGTACTTC | CASSVDNLETQYF
TRBJ2-6 | TRBD1 | 15 | - | TRBV18 | TGTGCCAGCTCACTCAGGGGGCTTGGGGCCAACGTCCTGACTTTC | CASSLRGLGANVLTF
TRBJ2-3 | TRBD2 | 19 | once | TRBV2 | TGTGCCAGCAGTGAAACAGGGGCGGTTAGCGGGGGGGCCCCGGATACGCAGTATTTT | CASSETGAVSGGAPDTQYF
TRBJ1-1 | - | 13 | - | TRBV27 | TGTGCCAGCAGTTTAGGTCCGGGGACTGAAGCTTTCTTT | CASSLGPGTEAFF
TRBJ1-2 | TRBD1 | 15 | - | TRBV5-4 | TGTGCCAGCAGCCACGGGGACAGGGGATTCTATGGCTACACCTTC | CASSHGDRGFYGYTF
TRBJ1-1 | - | 14 | - | TRBV4-3 | TGCGCCAGCAGCACCACCTCCTTGGACACTGAAGCTTTCTTT | CASSTTSLDTEAFF
TRBJ2-3 | - | 16 | - | TRBV5-1 | TGCGCCAGCAGCTTGGAGGCCAGGGGACGACCAGATACGCAGTATTTT | CASSLEARGRPDTQYF
TRBJ2-3 | - | 17 | - | TRBV4-3 | TGCGCCAGCAGCCAAGAGTTAAGCGGCCTCAGCACAGATACGCAGTATTTT | CASSQELSGLSTDTQYF
TRBJ2-5 | TRBD2 | 18 | - | TRBV15 | TGTGCCACCAGCCCAAGGCTAGCGGGGGGGGAACCCCAAGAGACCCAGTACTTC | CATSPRLAGGEPQETQYF
TRBJ1-2 | - | 14 | few | TRBV7-9 | TGTGCCAGCAGCTTTTCGACTGAGAACTATGGCTACACCTTC | CASSFSTENYGYTF
TRBJ2-3 | TRBD1 | 14 | - | TRBV5-1 | TGCGCCAGCAGCTCCGGACAGGGGGCAGATACGCAGTATTTT | CASSSGQGADTQYF
TRBJ1-2 | TRBD1 | 15 | - | TRBV27 | TGTGCCAGCAGTTTTGCAGGGGGCACGGGGTTTGGCTACACCTTC | CASSFAGGTGFGYTF
TRBJ2-7 | TRBD1 | 12 | - | TRBV29-1 | TGCAGCGGGACAGGAAGCTCCTACGAGCAGTACTTC | CSGTGSSYEQYF
TRBJ1-5 | - | 16 | - | TRBV4-1 | TGCGCCAGCAGCCAAGCCTTCAGGGGTTCTGGGGAGCCCCAGCATTTT | CASSQAFRGSGEPQHF
TRBJ1-2 | - | 17 | once | TRBV7-2 | TGTGCCAGCAGCCATACAGGTAGCTTCCCGTCGATTTATGGCTACACCTTC | CASSHTGSFPSIYGYTF
TRBJ2-2 | - | 14 | medium-sized | TRBV6-4 | TGTGCCAGCAGCTATACAGGGAGCACCGGGGAGCTGTTTTTT | CASSYTGSTGELFF
TRBJ1-1 | - | 16 | - | TRBV7-9 | TGTGCCAGTAGCTTAGTTCCAGGATTGACGAACACTGAAGCTTTCTTT | CASSLVPGLTNTEAFF
TRBJ2-7 | - | 13 | - | TRBV27 | TGTGCCAGCAGTTTATTGGGCCCCCACGAGCAGTACTTC | CASSLLGPHEQYF
TRBJ1-2 | TRBD1 | 15 | once | TRBV5-4 | TGTGCCAGCAGCAGTAACCGGGACAGGGGGGTTGGCTACACCTTC | CASSSNRDRGVGYTF
TRBJ2-3 | - | 16 | - | TRBV5-5 | TGTGCCAGCAGCCTTGCAGGGAGTACTAGCACAGATACGCAGTATTTT | CASSLAGSTSTDTQYF
TRBJ2-1 | - | 13 | - | TRBV14 | TGTGCCAGCAGCCCAAGTCTGGACTGGGAGCAGTTCTTC | CASSPSLDWEQFF
TRBJ1-1 | TRBD1 | 15 | - | TRBV4-3 | TGCGCCAGCAGCCTCGACCGGGACAGGGACACTGAAGCTTTCTTT | CASSLDRDRDTEAFF
TRBJ2-7 | - | 13 | - | TRBV7-6 | TGTGCCAGCAGCTTAGGACGGAACTACGAGCAGTACTTC | CASSLGRNYEQYF
TRBJ2-7 | - | 13 | - | TRBV5-6 | TGTGCCAGCAGCTTGGAAGTTTTGTACGAGCAGTACTTC | CASSLEVLYEQYF
TRBJ1-2 | - | 13 | few | TRBV9 | TGTGCCAGCAGCGTATTATCCAGTGGGGGCTACACCTTC | CASSVLSSGGYTF
TRBJ2-1 | TRBD1 | 14 | - | TRBV28 | TGTGCCAGCAGTTCGACAGGGGGGTACAATGAGCAGTTCTTC | CASSSTGGYNEQFF
TRBJ1-1 | - | 14 | - | TRBV6-1 | TGTGCCAGCAGGGACAGCACCCTGGACACTGAAGCTTTCTTT | CASRDSTLDTEAFF
TRBJ2-2 | TRBD2 | 17 | - | TRBV5-1 | TGCGCCAGCAGCGAAGGACTAGCGGGGGTGGACACCGGGGAGCTGTTTTTT | CASSEGLAGVDTGELFF
TRBJ1-6 | - | 17 | - | TRBV27 | TGTGCCAGCAGTACCCCCAGGGGCGTCACCTATAATTCACCCCTCCACTTT | CASSTPRGVTYNSPLHF
TRBJ1-2 | - | 19 | - | TRBV10-2 | TGCGCCAGCAGTGACCATTTCGGCCAAGGCTACTTCCAGAACTATGGCTACACCTTC | CASSDHFGQGYFQNYGYTF
TRBJ2-6 | - | 15 | - | TRBV19 | TGTGCCAGTAGTCTCGAGCTCTCTGGGGCCAACGTCCTGACTTTC | CASSLELSGANVLTF
TRBJ1-1 | TRBD1 | 15 | once | TRBV19 | TGTGCCAGTAGTAAGGGGGCGGAGATGAACACTGAAGCTTTCTTT | CASSKGAEMNTEAFF
TRBJ2-1 | TRBD2 | 17 | few | TRBV15 | TGTGCCACCAGCAGAGATCGCCTAGCGGGGGGCCTCAATGAGCAGTTCTTC | CATSRDRLAGGLNEQFF
TRBJ1-1 | - | 12 | - | TRBV9 | TGTGCCAGCAGTCAGGGGAACACTGAAGCTTTCTTT | CASSQGNTEAFF
TRBJ1-2 | TRBD1 | 14 | once | TRBV5-6 | TGTGCCAGCAGCCCGGGACAGTCCAACTATGGCTACACCTTC | CASSPGQSNYGYTF
TRBJ1-2 | - | 15 | - | TRBV5-6 | TGTGCCAGCAGCTTGGCAAGTGGCGCCGATGATGGCTACACCTTC | CASSLASGADDGYTF
TRBJ1-1 | - | 14 | few | TRBV25-1 | TGTGCCAGCAGTGACGCTGGGGAGAACACTGAAGCTTTCTTT | CASSDAGENTEAFF
TRBJ2-3 | TRBD2 | 17 | - | TRBV15 | TGTGCCACCAGCAGAGATCGGCTAGCGGGAGCCACAGATACGCAGTATTTT | CATSRDRLAGATDTQYF
TRBJ1-6 | - | 13 | few | TRBV6-1 | TGTGCCAGCAGTGACCGGGTCGGATCACCCCTCCACTTT | CASSDRVGSPLHF
TRBJ1-1 | - | 13 | - | TRBV6-5 | TGTGCCAGCAGTTCGCAGGGGTACACTGAAGCTTTCTTT | CASSSQGYTEAFF
TRBJ2-1 | - | 12 | - | TRBV6-5 | TGTGCCAGCAGTTACAGGGGAAACGAGCAGTTCTTC | CASSYRGNEQFF
TRBJ2-5 | - | 15 | - | TRBV4-1 | TGCGCCAGCAGCCAAGAGGGGCGGGGAGGAGAGACCCAGTACTTC | CASSQEGRGGETQYF
TRBJ2-3 | - | 18 | - | TRBV14 | TGTGCCAGCAGCCAAGCCTGGGAGCCCGGGGGAGGCACAGATACGCAGTATTTT | CASSQAWEPGGGTDTQYF
TRBJ2-7 | - | 14 | once | TRBV11-2 | TGTGCCAGCAGCTTACCCGACGGCCGCCTGGAGCAGTACTTC | CASSLPDGRLEQYF
TRBJ1-2 | - | 15 | - | TRBV28 | TGTGCCAGCAGATTCGAGGGGAGAACTAACTATGGCTACACCTTC | CASRFEGRTNYGYTF